This T cell receptor beta chain came from a study of cytomegalovirus exposure and HLA in healthy donors. The PCR was carried out with 60 Vbeta primers and 13 Jbeta primers. Measured with immunoSEQ multiplex PCR; TCRdb has only the in-frame clones, and not every one. The sample contains under 200,000 clones, around three quarters of which appear only once. As for this clone: Its target is not known.

Study-wide results and limits: More clonal expansion characterized HLA-associated TCR beta chains than equally common others in a later analysis. The authors enumerated 180 or so TCR beta chains as linked to cytomegalovirus.

Sequenced material: PBMCs. This clonotype originated in a woman under 40 in good health and CMV-seropositive.

The CDR3 loop is CASSLTSGRGELFF. As DNA, the CDR3 is TGCGCCAGCAGCCTGACTAGCGGGAGGGGGGAGCTGTTTTTT. V usage is TRBV10-2 and J usage is TRBJ2-2, with 13 nucleotides matching TRBD2. CDR1 WSHSY and CDR2 SAAADI come from the germline V gene. This CDR3 has 14 residues. The V gene end was trimmed by 6 bases and the J gene end by 8 bases; junction bases not matched to a gene: 3.